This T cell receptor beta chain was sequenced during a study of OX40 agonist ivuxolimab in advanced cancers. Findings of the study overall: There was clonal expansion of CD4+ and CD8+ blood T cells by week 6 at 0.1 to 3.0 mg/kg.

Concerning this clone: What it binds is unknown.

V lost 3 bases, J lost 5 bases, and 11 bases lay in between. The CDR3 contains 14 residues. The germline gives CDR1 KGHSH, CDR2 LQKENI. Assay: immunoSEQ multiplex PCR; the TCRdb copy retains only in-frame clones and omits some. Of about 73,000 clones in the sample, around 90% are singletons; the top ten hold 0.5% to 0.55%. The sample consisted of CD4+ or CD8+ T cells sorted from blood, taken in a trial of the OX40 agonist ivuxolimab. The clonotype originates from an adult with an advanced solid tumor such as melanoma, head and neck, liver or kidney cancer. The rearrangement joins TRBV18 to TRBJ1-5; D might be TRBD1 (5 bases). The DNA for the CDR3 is TGTGCCAGCTCACCTTTGAAGGGGTATCAGCCCCAGCATTTT. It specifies CASSPLKGYQPQHF.